This T cell receptor (beta chain) derives from a study of response to subunit inactivated influenza vaccine. General study results and limits: Few additional T cells are recruited per seasonal influenza vaccination, authors suggested.

About this clonotype: Antigen unknown.

One entry per CDR3 protein results from TCRdb running MiXCR on the RT-PCR reads. The sample has some 600,000 distinct CDR3 sequences; around 15% are singletons. This receptor was taken from a man aged 45-65 years who received an inactivated influenza vaccine. The source was PBMCs from blood, collected approximately 15 days before vaccination.

The CDR3 region has the DNA TGTGCCAGCAGCCAAGAAAGGAGAATAGAGACTCCGGACATTCAGTACTTC. Translated: CASSQERRIETPDIQYF. The V call is TRBV4-2, the J call TRBJ2-4, with D unclear. The CDR3 loop spans 17 amino acids. Looked up from germline, CDR1 is LGHNA and CDR2 is YNFKEQ. The V and J ends lost 0 bases and 8 bases respectively, with 20 bases between them.